This T cell receptor beta chain was identified during a study of lung T cells in sarcoidosis with Löfgren's syndrome. Germline V gene data show CDR1 as ENHRY and CDR2 as SYGVKD. V was cut by 4 bases and J by 0 bases, with 10 bases left in between. The CDR3 length is 15 residues. TCRdb processed the reads anew with MiXCR; each CDR3 protein has one entry. The data show 20,000 or so distinct CDR3 sequences, with about 22% seen just once and 4.1% held by the top ten. Sequencing was performed on CD4+ T cells from PBMCs. This receptor was obtained from a human donor with sarcoidosis (Löfgren's syndrome or another form), or a control subject (not recorded which). J is TRBJ2-1 and V is TRBV10-3, with D unclear. The CDR3 nucleotides are TGTGCCATCAGTGCCGGCGAGAGCTCCTACAATGAGCAGTTCTTC. Its translation is CAISAGESSYNEQFF.